What follows are 13 T cell receptor beta chains derived from one specimen sequenced in a study of T cell responses to AZD1222 COVID-19 vaccine. Sequencing was performed with immunoSEQ multiplex PCR; in TCRdb, only in-frame clones are kept and a portion is missing. The sample contains 150,000 to 200,000 clones, just under 90% of which appear only once. The sequenced sample was peripheral blood, obtained on day 0 of AZD1222 vaccination. The receptors were gathered from an adult in good health.

This rearrangement joins TRBV14 to TRBJ2-7; TRBD1 is a possible D gene (5 bases). There are 15 residues in the CDR3. The V gene's germline CDR1 is SGHDN and CDR2 FVKESK. Trimming left V 4 bases short and J 2 bases short, with 15 bases between. Here the CDR3 reads CASSLGHREAYEQYF. Here the CDR3 DNA reads TGTGCCAGCAGCCTCGGACACCGAGAAGCCTACGAGCAGTACTTC. Variable domain in full (rest from reference TRBV14 and TRBJ2-7): EAGVTQFPSHSVIEKGQTVTLRCDPISGHDNLYWYRRVMGKEIKFLLHFVKESKQDESGMPNNRFLAERTGGTYSTLKVQPAELEDSGVYFCASSLGHREAYEQYFGPGTRLTVT.

The V call is TRBV2, the J call TRBJ1-2; 10 nucleotides line up with TRBD1. This CDR3 is built from 13 residues. The junction had 5 bases not matched to a gene; V was cut back by 5 bases and J by 8 bases. Per the germline V gene, CDR1 is SNHLY and CDR2 is FYNNEI. DNA for the CDR3: TGTGCCAGCAGTCAGACAGGGGGCAGAGGCTACACCTTC. It encodes CASSQTGGRGYTF.

The rearrangement joins TRBV25-1 to TRBJ2-7, with D uncertain. Between the trimmed V and J ends, which lost 1 base and 0 bases, there was a span of 7 bases. There are 14 residues in the CDR3. CDR1 is MGHDK and CDR2 is SYGVNS in the germline V gene. Written as DNA, the CDR3 is TGTGCCAGCAGTGAATTGCACAGCTCCTACGAGCAGTACTTC. This encodes CASSELHSSYEQYF.

The sample holds a few counts of this clone. The gene calls are TRBV6-5 and TRBJ1-2, with D hard to call. CDR1 and CDR2 from the germline V gene are MNHEY and SVGAGI. Trimming pared 5 bases from V and 0 bases from J, leaving 13 bases between. The CDR3 has 15 residues. The CDR3 coding sequence is TGTGCCAGCAGTCAGAGAGCGGCCGCTAACTATGGCTACACCTTC. Translating it yields CASSQRAAANYGYTF.

J is TRBJ2-7 and V is TRBV6-5; the D is unclear. Trimming removed 11 bases at V and 3 bases at J, with 23 bases between. Germline V gene sequence: CDR1 MNHEY, CDR2 SVGAGI. The CDR3 extends over 15 amino acids. CDR3 nucleotide sequence: TGTGCCGTCCTGTCAGGTGGGTGGCCCAACTACGAGCAGTACTTC. Translating it yields CAVLSGGWPNYEQYF.

This chain connects TRBV20-1 to TRBJ1-2; a weak D match, TRBD1 (5 bases). V was trimmed by 3 bases and J by 8 bases, leaving 10 bases between them. This CDR3 is 11 amino acids long. Germline V gene data show CDR1 as DFQATT and CDR2 as SNEGSKA (reference sequence). CDR3 sequence reads: CSASAGEGYTF. In DNA form, the CDR3 reads TGCAGTGCTAGTGCGGGGGAGGGCTACACCTTC.

The CDR3 loop reads CASSEDGDSNYGYTF. The CDR3 coding sequence is TGTGCCAGCAGTGAAGACGGAGACTCTAACTATGGCTACACCTTC. The rearrangement joins TRBV6-1 to TRBJ1-2, with unresolved D. Germline V lookup: CDR1 MNHNS, CDR2 SASEGT. V dropped 1 base and J dropped 0 bases, with 9 bases sitting between them. CDR3 length: 15 amino acids.

The genes are TRBV6-1 and TRBJ2-5, with D tentatively TRBD2 (5 bases). The CDR3 is 16 amino acids. The V and J ends lost 2 bases and 1 base respectively, with 14 bases between them. Germline V gene lookup returns CDR1 MNHNS and CDR2 SASEGT. The CDR3 sequence is CASSERGRTSQETQYF. CDR3 coding DNA: TGTGCCAGCAGTGAAAGAGGGCGGACTTCCCAAGAGACCCAGTACTTC.

The chain has TRBV30 and TRBJ1-6; D not certain. The germline V gene encodes CDR1 GTSNPN and CDR2 SVGIG (reference sequence). Trimming pared 4 bases from V and 5 bases from J, leaving 9 bases between. The CDR3 spans 13 residues. The CDR3 here is CAWTRSHNSPLHF. In nucleotides, the CDR3 is TGTGCCTGGACCCGATCGCATAATTCACCCCTCCACTTT.

The chain recombines TRBV5-4 with TRBJ1-4, with a weak D call TRBD1 (5 bases). The germline CDR1 and CDR2 sequences are SGHNT and YYREEE (reference sequence). The CDR3 is 15 residues long. V gave up 4 bases and J gave up 3 bases, with 13 bases separating them. The CDR3 DNA sequence: TGTGCCAGCAGCGACCGGGGACGGGCTAATGAAAAACTGTTTTTT. This gives the protein CASSDRGRANEKLFF.

The V call is TRBV6-5, the J call TRBJ2-5; D gene ambiguous. The CDR3 is 13 residues long. V was clipped by 4 bases and J by 7 bases, with 13 bases between them. The germline V gene encodes CDR1 MNHEY and CDR2 SVGAGI. CDR3 nucleotides: TGTGCCAGCAGTTCCTCCGCCAGTGGGACCCAGTACTTC. It is translated as CASSSSASGTQYF.

The J gene is TRBJ2-3, the V gene TRBV19; 12 bases match TRBD2. CDR1 is LNHDA, CDR2 SQIVND, per germline (reference sequence). Unmatched junction bases numbered 11, after V lost 8 bases and J lost 2 bases. The CDR3 loop spans 17 amino acids. CDR3 nucleotide sequence: TGTGCCAGTTCCGAGCGGCTAGCGGGAGGGTTCACAGATACGCAGTATTTT. This gives the protein CASSERLAGGFTDTQYF.

The chain links TRBV10-3 to TRBJ2-7, with D possibly matching TRBD1 (5 bases). V was cut by 3 bases and J by 1 base, with 7 bases left in between. The CDR3 totals 13 residues. CDR1 is ENHRY, CDR2 SYGVKD, per germline. The CDR3 here is CAISERTSYEQYF. In DNA, the CDR3 is TGTGCCATCAGTGAACGGACATCCTACGAGCAGTACTTC.